This record concerns one TCR beta chain sequence. The assay was immunoSEQ multiplex PCR, and TCRdb's table has in-frame clones only and misses some. The repertoire includes over 950,000 clones, about 72% of them detected once, and 0.89% sits in the top ten. This entry is derived from a study of shared clonotypes between healthy human individuals. CDR1 SGHTA and CDR2 FQGNSA come from the germline V gene. Germline trimming cut 5 bases from V and 1 base from J; bases unmatched to any gene: 15. This CDR3 has 19 residues. The J gene is TRBJ2-3, the V gene TRBV7-2, with 10 bases lining up with TRBD2. Sequencing used memory CD4+ T cells from PBMCs. Subset defined: CD45RA-negative fraction. The sequence was collected from a man between 18 and 29 years old in good health. Some clones in this sample may be carry-over from other donors' samples. DNA for the CDR3: TGTGCCAGCAGCCGCGCCGGATGGGGAGCGGGAGGGGGCACAGATACGCAGTATTTT. Encoded protein: CASSRAGWGAGGGTDTQYF.